What follows is one T cell receptor (beta chain) and its context. Via MiXCR, TCRdb re-called the RT-PCR reads, giving one row per CDR3 protein. The table lists approximately 720,000 distinct CDR3 sequences, 14% of them singletons. The ends were cut back, 2 bases at V and 0 bases at J, with 13 bases in the middle. The CDR3 runs 16 residues. Germline assignment: CDR1 LGHNA and CDR2 YSLEER. The sequenced sample consisted of memory CD4+ T cells from blood. The chain carries TRBV4-3 and TRBJ2-5; D unresolved. The clonotype originates from a female donor in good health, serving as a healthy control. Written as DNA, the CDR3 is TGCGCCAGCAGCCAACAAATTTCCACGTACCAAGAGACCCAGTACTTC. Translating it yields CASSQQISTYQETQYF.